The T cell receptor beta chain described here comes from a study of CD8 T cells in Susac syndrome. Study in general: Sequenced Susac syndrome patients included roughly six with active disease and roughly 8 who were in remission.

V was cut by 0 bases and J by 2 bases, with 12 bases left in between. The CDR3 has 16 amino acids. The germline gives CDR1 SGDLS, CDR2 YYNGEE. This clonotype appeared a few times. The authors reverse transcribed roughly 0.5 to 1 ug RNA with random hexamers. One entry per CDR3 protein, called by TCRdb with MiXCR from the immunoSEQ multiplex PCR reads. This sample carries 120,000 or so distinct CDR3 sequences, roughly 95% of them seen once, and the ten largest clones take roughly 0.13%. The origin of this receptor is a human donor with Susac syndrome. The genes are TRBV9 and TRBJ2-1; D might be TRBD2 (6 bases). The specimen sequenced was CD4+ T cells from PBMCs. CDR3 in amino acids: CASSVVVSGAYNEQFF. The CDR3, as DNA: TGTGCCAGCAGCGTAGTAGTTAGCGGTGCCTACAATGAGCAGTTCTTC.